A single sample is the source of the 3 T cell receptor beta chains below, sequenced in a study of blood T cells in healthy people across ages. Primed by a sample-barcoded 5' primer and a J-beta primer mix, a second PCR proceeded for 7 to 11 cycles. MiXCR was run by TCRdb on the 5' RACE reads, yielding one entry per CDR3 protein. This sample has hundreds of thousands of distinct CDR3 sequences, with about 30% found just once. Specimen: blood. These receptors all come from a woman of 80 years or more in good health.

In regard to this clonotype: The junction departs from germline at one end; a sequencing error may be responsible. This sequence joins TRBV20-1 and TRBJ2-2, with 7 bases lining up with TRBD1. This CDR3 region has 16 residues. In germline, CDR1 is DFQATT, CDR2 SNEGSKA (reference sequence). The CDR3, as DNA: TGCAGTGCTACCACAGGGGTTGGACTCGACACCGGGGAGCGGTTTTTT. Its translation is CSATTGVGLDTGERFF.

This clonotype has at least ten counts. A much larger clone lies a single base off, so this may be a read error. This chain uses TRBV7-2 with TRBJ2-5; 8 bases align to TRBD1. Germline lookup yields CDR1 SGHTA and CDR2 FQGNSA. The CDR3 length is 14 residues. J was trimmed by 11 bases and V by 2 bases; bases with no gene match: 10. CDR3 sequence (DNA): TGTGCCAGCAGCTTAATGCAGGGGGCGAATGAGCAGTACTTC. It encodes CASSLMQGANEQYF.

This clonotype was recorded at least ten times. At one end, the junction sequence differs from germline, possibly due to a read error. The CDR3, as DNA: TGTGCCAGCAGCTTAGCCGGGGAGCTGTTTTTT. The encoded protein is CASSLAGELFF. The chain is built from TRBV5-1 and TRBJ2-2; no definite D call. CDR1 and CDR2 (germline): SGHRS, YFSETQ. The CDR3 contains 11 residues.